The sequence of this T cell receptor (beta chain) was determined in a study of shared T cell receptors in the human thymus (dated by TCRdb to the early 2020s). Study-wide context: The study investigated the way shared, self-reactive T-cell receptor alpha chains are produced in the human thymus.

Concerning this clone: Its antigen has not been determined. No qualities accompany the bases; no much larger clone lies one base away.

Unmatched junction bases come to 9, with V trimmed by 5 bases and J by 8 bases. The germline V gene gives CDR1 as SGHTS and CDR2 as YDEGEE. CDR3 length: 13 amino acids, cysteine to phenylalanine. Only the CDR3 DNA stays, 39 bases, in frame from base 1. The method behind the library was the immunoSEQ multiplex PCR assay. TCRdb limited this immuneACCESS table to in-frame rearrangements with V and J called. A share of clones is missing; checked studies link under half to unresolved V genes, and the rest is unexplained. The sample data list over 650,000 clones, and 87% of these were observed just once. The ten largest clonotypes hold 0.009% to 0.0095% of the sample. This sample was shared with a second study, whose subject was human thymus T cells. The second paper further reports: In Finland, the donors were immunologically healthy infants who were having open corrective cardiac surgery for congenital heart defects. The thymus tissue came from surgical resects taken out during corrective cardiac surgery. Biased V and J gene segment usage appeared to be present in both thymic and peripheral blood repertoires. The related research reported highly overlapping thymic TCR repertoires among unrelated individuals. The study characterized TCR alpha and beta repertoires from about 8 infant thymus samples and a few related peripheral blood samples. The infant donors were about 7 to 244 days old, and the cohort included over 5 males and two females. After being mechanically released from the tissue, thymocytes were kept at -70 degrees C in pellets of about 8.5-32 million cells. A QIAsymphony instrument was used to extract genomic DNA from frozen cell pellets. Using the immunoSEQ multiplex PCR assay, the TCRB and TCRAD loci were amplified from a standardized quantity of quality-controlled genomic DNA. The V(D)J region was spanned by amplicons of a length sufficient to cover the CDR3 and to identify V and J genes. The commercial immunoSEQ service was used to sequence amplicons on an Illumina platform. Primer bias and sequencing errors were corrected as previously described, and TCRAD and TCRB were defined on the basis of the IMGT database. immunoSEQ Analyzer 3.0 and VDJTools were used for repertoire analysis, which covered basic statistics, V/J segment usage, diversity estimates, rarefaction and pairwise overlap. To estimate diversity, the Chao1, ChaoE, Efron-Thisted, Shannon and inverse Simpson indices were applied, and diversity was also estimated on datasets down-sampled to the smallest sample. Repertoire overlap was determined by strict matching of CDR3 nucleotide sequence, V gene and J gene, and Jaccard-based multidimensional scaling clustering was applied. On average, thymus samples gave 650,000 to 850,000 unique TCRB clonotypes, whereas blood samples gave approximately 84,000.

Sequenced input: thymocytes. The receptor was derived from a boy younger than two with a congenital heart defect. Donor details come from another sample of the same person, matched by shared clones. The receptor chain draws on TRBV5-8 and TRBJ1-2; 7 bases in the middle match TRBD1. The bases are TGTGCCAGCAGGAACAGGGGAATGGGAGGCTACACCTTC. Its protein is CASRNRGMGGYTF.